A single TCR beta chain is shown here with its context. The record originates from a study of blood T cell repertoires in COVID-19. In the original analysis: Using reference gene primer amplification, nucleated cell counts were estimated. The assay was immunoSEQ multiplex PCR, and TCRdb's table has in-frame clones only and misses some. The V and J calls and clone size are taken from that table; D and trimming were inferred from the DNA. The data contain about 25,000 clones, 87% of them singletons. V lost 6 bases to trimming and J lost 4 bases, with 9 bases between them. The CDR3 is 12 amino acids. Germline V gene sequence: CDR1 MNHEY, CDR2 SVGAGI.

The sequence was obtained from a human donor with active COVID-19. The donor label of this sample is uncertain. The source material was peripheral blood. This rearrangement joins TRBV6-5 to TRBJ1-2; perhaps TRBD1 as D (5 bases). DNA of the CDR3: TGTGCCAGCAGGGGGCTGGGCTATGGCTACACCTTC. This translates into CASRGLGYGYTF.